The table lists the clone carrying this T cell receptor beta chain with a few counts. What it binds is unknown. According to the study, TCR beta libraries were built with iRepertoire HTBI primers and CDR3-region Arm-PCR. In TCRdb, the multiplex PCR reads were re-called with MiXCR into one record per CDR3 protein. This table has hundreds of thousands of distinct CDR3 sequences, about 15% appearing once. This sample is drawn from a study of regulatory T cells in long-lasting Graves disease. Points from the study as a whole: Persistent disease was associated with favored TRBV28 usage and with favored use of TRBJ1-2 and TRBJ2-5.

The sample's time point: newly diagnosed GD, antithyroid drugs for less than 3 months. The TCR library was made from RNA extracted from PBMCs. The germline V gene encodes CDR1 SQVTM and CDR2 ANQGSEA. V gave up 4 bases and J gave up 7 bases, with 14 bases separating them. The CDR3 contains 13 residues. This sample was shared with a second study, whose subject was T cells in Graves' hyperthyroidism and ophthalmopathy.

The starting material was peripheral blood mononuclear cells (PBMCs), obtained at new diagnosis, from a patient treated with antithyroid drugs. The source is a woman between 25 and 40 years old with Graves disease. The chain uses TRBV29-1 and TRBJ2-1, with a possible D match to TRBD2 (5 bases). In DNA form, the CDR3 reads TGCAGCGTTGCTCATAACCGAGGGAATGAGCAGTTCTTC. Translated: CSVAHNRGNEQFF.